These T cell receptor beta chains were read from a single sample in a study of blood T cell repertoires in COVID-19. TCRdb keeps only in-frame clones here, not all; method: immunoSEQ multiplex PCR. The sample contains roughly 78,000 clones, about 85% of which appear only once. Sequenced sample: peripheral blood. These receptors originate from a man over 45 with COVID-19, enrolled during active disease. Each CDR3 is given with its conserved first and last residue. Fields, in order: D gene, clone size, J gene, V gene, CDR3 protein, CDR3 DNA. The D gene is left open where the match is weak. Clone sizes are given selectively: once, few, many, or a class where the clone is expanded.

TRBD1 . TRBJ2-7 TRBV11-2 CASSLEGYRGLQQYF TGTGCCAGCAGCTTAGAGGGGTATAGGGGGCTCCAGCAGTACTTC
. once TRBJ2-3 TRBV4-1 CASSLALTGTDTQYF TGCGCCAGCAGCCTGGCACTAACTGGCACAGATACGCAGTATTTT
. . TRBJ1-5 TRBV14 CASSPDQPQHF TGTGCCAGCAGCCCGGATCAGCCCCAGCATTTT
TRBD1 . TRBJ1-4 TRBV19 CASSANRGHNEKLFF TGTGCCAGTAGTGCCAACAGGGGGCATAATGAAAAACTGTTTTTT
. . TRBJ2-3 TRBV9 CASSAQIATDTQYF TGTGCCAGCAGCGCCCAGATAGCCACGGATACGCAGTATTTT
. . TRBJ2-1 TRBV5-1 CASSFGTLTYNEQFF TGCGCCAGCAGCTTCGGGACTCTGACCTACAATGAGCAGTTCTTC
TRBD2 . TRBJ2-1 TRBV5-1 CASSLEWTSGRNNEQFF TGCGCCAGCAGCTTGGAGTGGACAAGCGGGAGGAACAATGAGCAGTTCTTC
. . TRBJ1-5 TRBV28 CASSPDRGAASNQPQHF TGTGCCAGCAGCCCAGACCGGGGGGCGGCTAGCAATCAGCCCCAGCATTTT
TRBD1 . TRBJ2-1 TRBV18 CASSYRTGAINNEQFF TGTGCCAGCTCATACCGGACAGGAGCCATCAACAATGAGCAGTTCTTC
TRBD2 . TRBJ2-1 TRBV28 CASSFGGRVYNEQFF TGTGCCAGCAGTTTCGGCGGGAGGGTGTACAATGAGCAGTTCTTC
. . TRBJ1-1 TRBV28 CASSLIGQGNTEAFF TGTGCCAGCAGTTTGATAGGGCAGGGTAACACTGAAGCTTTCTTT
. . TRBJ2-3 TRBV6-4 CASSKTAQDTQYF TGTGCCAGCAGTAAGACAGCCCAAGATACGCAGTATTTT
. . TRBJ2-1 TRBV25-1 CASSATPDAYNEQFF TGTGCCAGCAGTGCGACTCCCGATGCCTACAATGAGCAGTTCTTC
. . TRBJ2-7 TRBV6-5 CASSQLGIYEQYF TGTGCCAGCAGCCAACTAGGGATCTACGAGCAGTACTTC
TRBD2 . TRBJ2-1 TRBV28 CASSPRTSGNYNEQFF TGTGCCAGCAGTCCCCGGACTAGCGGTAACTACAATGAGCAGTTCTTC
. medium-sized TRBJ1-6 TRBV3-1/TRBV3-2 CASSQDWRGSEYNSPLHF TGTGCCAGCAGCCAAGATTGGCGGGGCTCGGAGTATAATTCACCCCTCCACTTT
TRBD2 . TRBJ2-5 TRBV28 CASTGREPRETQYF TGTGCCAGCACTGGGCGGGAGCCGCGAGAGACCCAGTACTTC
TRBD1 few TRBJ1-3 TRBV5-1 CASSSTGFGNTIYF TGCGCCAGCAGCTCGACAGGGTTTGGAAACACCATATATTTT
. . TRBJ1-5 TRBV4-1 CASSQDQTGKRPQHF TGCGCCAGCAGCCAAGATCAGACAGGAAAGAGGCCCCAGCATTTT
TRBD1 . TRBJ2-2 TRBV4-2 CASSRDRVAGELFF TGTGCCAGCAGCCGTGACAGGGTGGCCGGGGAGCTGTTTTTT
. . TRBJ1-1 TRBV11-2 CASSPRSPTWNTEAFF TGTGCCAGCAGCCCGAGATCCCCGACATGGAACACTGAAGCTTTCTTT
TRBD1 . TRBJ2-1 TRBV30 CAWRDRYNEQFF TGTGCCTGGAGGGACAGGTACAATGAGCAGTTCTTC
. . TRBJ1-2 TRBV29-1 CSGSTGIGYTF TGCAGCGGATCTACAGGGATTGGCTACACCTTC
TRBD2 . TRBJ2-2 TRBV28 CASRREGTGELFF TGTGCCAGCCGGCGGGAGGGCACCGGGGAGCTGTTTTTT
TRBD2 . TRBJ2-7 TRBV30 CAWTRGLAGGFSYEQYF TGTGCCTGGACTCGTGGGCTAGCGGGAGGGTTCTCCTACGAGCAGTACTTC
. . TRBJ1-6 TRBV15 CATRGRSRNSPLHF TGTGCCACCAGGGGGCGCAGCCGGAATTCACCCCTCCACTTT
. . TRBJ2-7 TRBV27 CASSVHPSYEQYF TGTGCCAGCAGTGTTCATCCTAGCTACGAGCAGTACTTC
. once TRBJ2-5 TRBV7-9 CASSLAKAGQETQYF TGTGCCAGCAGCTTAGCGAAGGCAGGGCAAGAGACCCAGTACTTC
TRBD2 . TRBJ2-1 TRBV4-2 CASTQREGTYNEQFF TGTGCCAGCACCCAGCGGGAGGGAACCTACAATGAGCAGTTCTTC
TRBD2 . TRBJ2-1 TRBV11-2 CASSLVGTSGMNEQFF TGTGCCAGCAGCTTAGTGGGGACTAGCGGGATGAATGAGCAGTTCTTC
. few TRBJ2-1 TRBV7-3 CASSLQGSYNEQFF TGTGCCAGCAGCTTACAGGGATCCTACAATGAGCAGTTCTTC
TRBD2 . TRBJ2-7 TRBV19 CASKSREGSREQYF TGTGCCAGTAAATCCCGGGAGGGTTCGCGAGAGCAGTACTTC
TRBD2 . TRBJ2-7 TRBV7-9 CASSLGSFREGYEQYF TGTGCCAGCAGCTTAGGTAGCTTTCGGGAGGGGTACGAGCAGTACTTC
. . TRBJ1-2 TRBV3-1/TRBV3-2 CASSQGGEGSGYTF TGTGCCAGCAGCCAAGGAGGAGAGGGCTCTGGCTACACCTTC
TRBD1 . TRBJ1-1 TRBV6-5 CASSYSQTGGTEAFF TGTGCCAGCAGTTACTCCCAGACAGGGGGCACTGAAGCTTTCTTT
TRBD2 . TRBJ2-3 TRBV5-1 CASSLDSGSADTQYF TGCGCCAGCAGCTTAGACAGCGGGAGTGCGGATACGCAGTATTTT
. . TRBJ1-4 TRBV28 CASSFPDQREKLFF TGTGCCAGCAGTTTTCCCGACCAGCGTGAAAAACTGTTTTTT
. medium-sized TRBJ1-2 TRBV5-4 CASSLAQGNGYTF TGTGCCAGCAGCTTGGCGCAGGGGAATGGCTACACCTTC
TRBD1 . TRBJ2-5 TRBV7-2 CASSLDPRGRRQETQYF TGTGCCAGCAGCTTAGACCCCAGGGGGCGTAGACAAGAGACCCAGTACTTC
. once TRBJ1-5 TRBV6-6 CASSNPGGRNQPQHF TGTGCCAGCAGTAACCCGGGCGGGCGCAATCAGCCCCAGCATTTT
TRBD1 . TRBJ2-1 TRBV7-9 CASSLVTGGFNEQFF TGTGCCAGCAGCTTAGTGACAGGGGGCTTCAATGAGCAGTTCTTC
. . TRBJ1-4 TRBV7-9 CASSSGYEKLFF TGTGCCAGCAGCTCAGGGTACGAAAAACTGTTTTTT
TRBD2 . TRBJ2-7 TRBV7-9 CASSFTRGDEQYF TGTGCCAGCAGCTTTACACGGGGGGACGAGCAGTACTTC
. . TRBJ2-7 TRBV15 CATSRDLQQGREQYF TGTGCCACCAGCAGAGATTTGCAACAGGGCCGCGAGCAGTACTTC
TRBD2 few TRBJ2-1 TRBV18 CASSPGTSGNEQFF TGTGCCAGCTCACCTGGGACTAGCGGTAATGAGCAGTTCTTC
. . TRBJ1-3 TRBV11-2 CASSFGGNTIYF TGTGCCAGCAGCTTCGGGGGAAACACCATATATTTT
. . TRBJ2-1 TRBV5-1 CASSLAKMGRADNEQFF TGCGCCAGCAGCTTGGCGAAGATGGGCAGGGCCGACAATGAGCAGTTCTTC
TRBD2 once TRBJ2-1 TRBV6-6 CASSYYGTSGSDEQFF TGTGCCAGCAGTTACTACGGGACTAGCGGGAGCGATGAGCAGTTCTTC
TRBD1 few TRBJ2-1 TRBV5-6 CASSRDRGQNEQFF TGTGCCAGCAGCCGGGACAGGGGTCAAAATGAGCAGTTCTTC
TRBD2 few TRBJ2-7 TRBV7-6 CASSFGTSGTYEQYF TGTGCCAGCAGCTTCGGGACTAGCGGCACCTACGAGCAGTACTTC
TRBD2 . TRBJ2-1 TRBV18 CASSSGGSSYNEQFF TGTGCCAGCTCATCCGGCGGGAGCTCCTACAATGAGCAGTTCTTC
. once TRBJ2-1 TRBV3-1/TRBV3-2 CASSQVGGGAHNEQFF TGTGCCAGCAGCCAAGTCGGAGGGGGCGCCCACAATGAGCAGTTCTTC
TRBD2 . TRBJ2-3 TRBV10-3 CAISESLAGGVDTQYF TGTGCCATCAGTGAGTCCCTAGCGGGAGGGGTAGATACGCAGTATTTT
. once TRBJ2-2 TRBV27 CASSPLEGDGELFF TGTGCCAGCAGCCCTCTAGAGGGGGACGGGGAGCTGTTTTTT
. . TRBJ1-2 TRBV7-2 CASSLLAGDYGYTF TGTGCCAGCAGCTTACTCGCAGGGGACTATGGCTACACCTTC